This T cell receptor (beta chain) was sequenced in a study of OX40 agonist ivuxolimab in advanced cancers. Study-level background: Patients received the agonistic anti-OX40 (CD134) antibody ivuxolimab.

Study-level points and caveats: Among the lowest peripheral clonal expansion occurred in 0.1-3.0 mg/kg partial responders. Fewer expanded clones were found on average in CD4+ than in CD8+ T cells.

As for this clone: The target antigen is unknown.

The protocol was immunoSEQ multiplex PCR, while the TCRdb copy is restricted to in-frame clones and leaves out a portion. The sample lists 71,000 or so clones, around nine tenths occurring once. The CDR3 runs 13 residues. V dropped 5 bases and J dropped 6 bases, with 11 bases sitting between them. The V gene's germline CDR1 is SGHTA and CDR2 FQGTGA. The TCR comes from an adult with an advanced solid tumor such as melanoma, head and neck, liver or kidney cancer. The source was CD4+ or CD8+ T cells sorted from blood, collected in a trial of the OX40 agonist ivuxolimab. The chain is built from TRBV7-3 and TRBJ2-1, with D tentatively TRBD1 (5 bases). In DNA, the CDR3 is TGTGCCAGCAGCGTCGGTCAGGGCAATGAGCAGTTCTTC. It translates to CASSVGQGNEQFF.